This is a list of T cell receptor beta chains from one sample in a study of Ad26.COV2.S vaccination and SARS-CoV-2 variants. The assay was immunoSEQ multiplex PCR, and TCRdb's table has in-frame clones only and misses some. This repertoire shows 440,000 or so clones, 90% found once; its top ten account for 4.3%. The sample consisted of peripheral blood, taken in a trial of Ad26.COV2.S vaccine versus placebo. These TCRs come from a person between 18 and 65 years old who received the Ad26.COV2.S COVID-19 vaccine or a placebo. CDR3s include the opening cysteine and the closing phenylalanine or tryptophan. A D gene is named only where the DNA matches it firmly. Some rows mark clone size as missing; the rest say once, few, many or name a class of expanded clone.

>-|TRBV5-1|-|TRBJ1-1
TGCGCCAGCAGCCCGGGACGGATGAACACTGAAGCTTTCTTT
CASSPGRMNTEAFF
>-|TRBV30|-|TRBJ1-6
TGTGCCTCCGGGACGTTAGGCTCACCCCTCCACTTT
CASGTLGSPLHF
>-|TRBV5-5|-|TRBJ1-2
TGTGCCAGCAGCTTTCAGGGAATGGGTGGCTACACCTTC
CASSFQGMGGYTF
>-|TRBV6-6|-|TRBJ2-5
TGTGCCAGCAGTTCCCCTGGGGGTGGAGAGACCCAGTACTTC
CASSSPGGGETQYF
>TRBD2|TRBV5-4|once|TRBJ2-7
TGTGCCAGCAGCTTGCGAACTAGCGGGACCTACGAGCAGTACTTC
CASSLRTSGTYEQYF
>-|TRBV5-4|once|TRBJ2-6
TGTGCCAGCAGCGTGACAATGTCTGGGGCCAACGTCCTGACTTTC
CASSVTMSGANVLTF
>-|TRBV4-3|-|TRBJ2-3
TGCGCCAGCAGCCAGCTACAAGGGGATACGCAGTATTTT
CASSQLQGDTQYF
>TRBD2|TRBV27|-|TRBJ2-7
TGTGCCAGCAGTCCCGGGCCCGGACTAGTTAACCACGAGCAGTACTTC
CASSPGPGLVNHEQYF
>TRBD2|TRBV3-1/TRBV3-2|-|TRBJ2-2
TGTGCCAGCAGCCAGATAAACGGGACTAGGGTTCCCGGGGAGCTGTTTTTT
CASSQINGTRVPGELFF
>TRBD1|TRBV29-1|-|TRBJ1-2
TGCAGCGCTGGACAGGGTAACTATGGCTACACCTTC
CSAGQGNYGYTF
>-|TRBV6-2/TRBV6-3|few|TRBJ1-1
TGTGCCAGCAGTTCCCCCGGTGGGTTTGAAGCTTTCTTT
CASSSPGGFEAFF
>TRBD1|TRBV28|-|TRBJ2-7
TGTGCCAGCAGGCCTTTCCACACACAGGGGTCCTACGAGCAGTACTTC
CASRPFHTQGSYEQYF
>-|TRBV7-8|-|TRBJ1-5
TGTGCCAGCAGCACAGGGCCGTATCAGCCCCAGCATTTT
CASSTGPYQPQHF
>TRBD1|TRBV7-2|-|TRBJ1-5
TGTGCCAGCAGCTTGGAGTGGACAGGGATACAGCCCCAGCATTTT
CASSLEWTGIQPQHF
>TRBD2|TRBV18|-|TRBJ2-1
TGTGCCAGCTCACCACTCACTAGCGGTACCTACAATGAGCAGTTCTTC
CASSPLTSGTYNEQFF
>TRBD2|TRBV19|-|TRBJ2-3
TGTGCCAGTAGTACCGGACTAGCGGGAGTAGGTGATACGCAGTATTTT
CASSTGLAGVGDTQYF
>-|TRBV3-1/TRBV3-2|few|TRBJ1-1
TGTGCCAGCAGCCAACTTCGCAGAATGAACACTGAAGCTTTCTTT
CASSQLRRMNTEAFF
>TRBD1|TRBV7-9|few|TRBJ2-2
TGTGCCAGCAGCTTTATGGACAGGGTTTCCGGGGAGCTGTTTTTT
CASSFMDRVSGELFF
>TRBD1|TRBV6-6|-|TRBJ1-2
TGTGCCAGCAGTACGGGACAGGGGGAAGTTGGCGGCTACACCTTC
CASSTGQGEVGGYTF
>-|TRBV27|-|TRBJ2-1
TGTGCCAGCAGTGCTAGTCAGGGGCTCGGGGAGCAGTTCTTC
CASSASQGLGEQFF
>TRBD2|TRBV15|-|TRBJ2-1
TGTGCCACCAGCAGGGAGGGGACTAGGGGTCGCAATGAGCAGTTCTTC
CATSREGTRGRNEQFF
>-|TRBV9|once|TRBJ1-4
TGTGCCAGCGCCCGGGGGGAGAATGAAAAACTGTTTTTT
CASARGENEKLFF
>TRBD1|TRBV28|-|TRBJ2-5
TGTGCCAGCAGTTGGGACAGGCGATCCCAAGAGACCCAGTACTTC
CASSWDRRSQETQYF
>TRBD1|TRBV15|-|TRBJ1-4
TGTGCCACCAGCCGAGGACAGGGCCGTAATGAAAAACTGTTTTTT
CATSRGQGRNEKLFF
>-|TRBV11-2|once|TRBJ1-1
TGTGCCAGCAGCTTAGAGGGCCTACCTGGGGGTGAAGCTTTCTTT
CASSLEGLPGGEAFF
>-|TRBV7-2|-|TRBJ1-2
TGTGCCAGCAGCCCCCGGGGAGGGTCTAGCTATGGCTACACCTTC
CASSPRGGSSYGYTF
>-|TRBV5-6|-|TRBJ2-3
TGTGCCAGCAGCTTGGTTGGTAGCGGAATTTCAGATACGCAGTATTTT
CASSLVGSGISDTQYF
>-|TRBV7-3|-|TRBJ1-2
TGTGCCAGCAGCTTAGGCCCCGGGGGGGATCTCTTC
CASSLGPGGDLF
>TRBD2|TRBV5-6|-|TRBJ2-1
TGTGCCAGCACCAGCCTAGCGGGAGGCTGGGAGCAGTTCTTC
CASTSLAGGWEQFF
>-|TRBV19|-|TRBJ2-3
TGTGCCAGTAGTATTTCAACAGATACGCAGTATTTT
CASSISTDTQYF
>-|TRBV28|-|TRBJ2-7
TGTGCCAGCAGAGAAGCCTACGAGCAGTACTTC
CASREAYEQYF
>TRBD2|TRBV4-1|-|TRBJ2-4
TGCGCCAGCAGCCAAGGGACTAGCGGAACATCTCTAGCCAAAAACATTCAGTACTTC
CASSQGTSGTSLAKNIQYF
>TRBD2|TRBV6-6|-|TRBJ2-5
TGTGCCAGCAGACGCCATAGCGGGACACAAGAGACCCAGTACTTC
CASRRHSGTQETQYF
>-|TRBV18|-|TRBJ1-5
TGTGCCAGCTCACCACAGGACGAACAGCCCCAGCATTTT
CASSPQDEQPQHF
>-|TRBV7-3|-|TRBJ2-7
TGTGCCAGCAGCTTTGAGGCCTCCTACGAGCAGTACTTC
CASSFEASYEQYF
>TRBD2|TRBV14|-|TRBJ2-1
TGTGCCAGCAGCCGAAGGGTGGTAGCGGGAGCCTACAATGAGCAGTTCTTC
CASSRRVVAGAYNEQFF
>-|TRBV2|-|TRBJ2-2
TGTGCCAGCGGTGCAGGGGTCACCGGGGAGCTGTTTTTT
CASGAGVTGELFF
>TRBD1|TRBV18|-|TRBJ1-6
TGTGCCAGCTCACCAAGGGGACAGGGCGATTCACCCCTCCACTTT
CASSPRGQGDSPLHF
>TRBD1|TRBV7-2|-|TRBJ2-7
TGTGCCAGCAGCTCCCGGGACAGGGGGCTCGAGCAGTACTTC
CASSSRDRGLEQYF
>-|TRBV4-1|once|TRBJ2-7
TGCGCCAGCAGAAGGGACACCCTCGGCTACGAGCAGTACTTC
CASRRDTLGYEQYF
>TRBD2|TRBV5-1|-|TRBJ2-1
TGCGCCAGCAGCTTGGGCGGGGGATACAATGAGCAGTTCTTC
CASSLGGGYNEQFF
>-|TRBV15|-|TRBJ2-7
TGTGCCACCAGCAGGGACCGTACCTACGAGCAGTACTTC
CATSRDRTYEQYF
>-|TRBV6-2/TRBV6-3|-|TRBJ2-4
TGTGCCAGCAGTTACTTGCGGGGACCCAAAAACATTCAGTACTTC
CASSYLRGPKNIQYF
>-|TRBV5-1|-|TRBJ2-7
TGCGCCAGCAGCTTGGAAAATGGCGGCGAGCAGTACTTC
CASSLENGGEQYF
>-|TRBV19|-|TRBJ1-1
TGTGCGTCTTGGGGCGGGCATGAAGCTTTCTTT
CASWGGHEAFF
>TRBD2|TRBV7-2|-|TRBJ2-3
TGTGCCAGCAGCTTAGTAGCGGGGGGTAGCACAGATACGCAGTATTTT
CASSLVAGGSTDTQYF
>TRBD2|TRBV20-1|-|TRBJ2-3
TGCAGTGCTACCGGGACTAATACGCAGTATTTT
CSATGTNTQYF
>-|TRBV6-5|-|TRBJ2-5
TGTGCCTCCCGAAACGGGGCCTCCCCCCAGGGGACCCAGTACTTC
CASRNGASPQGTQYF
>TRBD1|TRBV19|-|TRBJ2-5
TGTGCCAGTAGTATAGATGGATCCCTCAGGGGGCCAGAGACCCAGTACTTC
CASSIDGSLRGPETQYF
>-|TRBV20-1|-|TRBJ2-1
TGCAGTGCTAGATGGGTCCAGGAGCAGTTCTTC
CSARWVQEQFF